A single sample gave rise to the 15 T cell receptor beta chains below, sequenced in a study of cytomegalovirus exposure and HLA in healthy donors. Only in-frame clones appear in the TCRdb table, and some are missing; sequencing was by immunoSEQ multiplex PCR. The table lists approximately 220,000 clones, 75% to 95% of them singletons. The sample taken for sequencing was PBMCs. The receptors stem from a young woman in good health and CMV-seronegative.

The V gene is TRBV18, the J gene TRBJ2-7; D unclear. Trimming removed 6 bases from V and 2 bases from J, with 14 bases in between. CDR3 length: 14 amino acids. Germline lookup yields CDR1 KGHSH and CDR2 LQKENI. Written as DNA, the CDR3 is TGTGCCAGCTCCCCGACAAGGCCCCCCTACGAGCAGTACTTC. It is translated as CASSPTRPPYEQYF.

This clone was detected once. This CDR3 reads CASSPTGRYGYTF. Here the CDR3 DNA reads TGTGCCAGCAGCCCGACAGGTCGCTATGGCTACACCTTC. V is TRBV5-6 and J is TRBJ1-2, with D perhaps TRBD1 (6 bases). CDR1 is SGHDT, CDR2 YYEEEE, per germline. The CDR3 is 13 amino acids. The ends were cut back, 4 bases at V and 4 bases at J, with 11 bases in the middle.

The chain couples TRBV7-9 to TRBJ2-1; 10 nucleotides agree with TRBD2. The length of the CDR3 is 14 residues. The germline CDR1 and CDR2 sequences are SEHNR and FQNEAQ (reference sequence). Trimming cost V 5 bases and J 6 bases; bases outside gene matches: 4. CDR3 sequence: CASSIRLAGNEQFF. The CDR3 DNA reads TGTGCCAGCAGCATAAGACTAGCGGGCAATGAGCAGTTCTTC.

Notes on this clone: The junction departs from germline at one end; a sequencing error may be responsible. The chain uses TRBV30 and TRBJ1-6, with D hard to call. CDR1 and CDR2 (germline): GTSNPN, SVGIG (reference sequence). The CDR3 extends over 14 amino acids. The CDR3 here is CAWRVDISNSPLHF. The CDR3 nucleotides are TGTGCCTGGCGTGTAGACATCAGTAATTCACCCCTCCACTTT.

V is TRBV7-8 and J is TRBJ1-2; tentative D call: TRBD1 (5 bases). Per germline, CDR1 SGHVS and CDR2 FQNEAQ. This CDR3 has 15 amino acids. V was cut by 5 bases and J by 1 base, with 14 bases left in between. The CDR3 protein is CASSPAGRFNYGYTF. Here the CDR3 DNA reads TGTGCCAGCAGCCCAGCGGGGCGATTTAACTATGGCTACACCTTC.

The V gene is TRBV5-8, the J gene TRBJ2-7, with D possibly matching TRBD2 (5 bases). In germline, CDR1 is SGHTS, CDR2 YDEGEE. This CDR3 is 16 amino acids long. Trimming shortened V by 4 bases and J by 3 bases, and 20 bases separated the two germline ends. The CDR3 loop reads CASSPSGRWGNYEQYF. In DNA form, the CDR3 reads TGTGCCAGCAGCCCATCGGGGAGATGGGGTAACTACGAGCAGTACTTC. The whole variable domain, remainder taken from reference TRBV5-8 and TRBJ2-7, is EAGVTQSPTHLIKTRGQQATLRCSPISGHTSVYWYQQALGLGLQFLLWYDEGEERNRGNFPPRFSGRQFPNYSSELNVNALELEDSALYLCASSPSGRWGNYEQYFGPGTRLTVT.

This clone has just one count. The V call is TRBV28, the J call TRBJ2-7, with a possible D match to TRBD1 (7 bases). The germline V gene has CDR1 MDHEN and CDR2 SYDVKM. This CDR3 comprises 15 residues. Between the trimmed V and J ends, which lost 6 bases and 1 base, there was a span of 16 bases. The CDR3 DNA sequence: TGTGCCAGCAGCCCCAGGGGGGCACCTTCCTACGAGCAGTACTTC. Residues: CASSPRGAPSYEQYF.

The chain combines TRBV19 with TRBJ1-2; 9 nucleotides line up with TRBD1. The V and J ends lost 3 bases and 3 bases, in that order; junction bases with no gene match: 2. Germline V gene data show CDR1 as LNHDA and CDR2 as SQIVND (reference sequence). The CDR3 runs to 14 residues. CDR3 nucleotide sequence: TGTGCCAGTAGTATTGACAGGGGGGACTATGGCTACACCTTC. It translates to CASSIDRGDYGYTF.

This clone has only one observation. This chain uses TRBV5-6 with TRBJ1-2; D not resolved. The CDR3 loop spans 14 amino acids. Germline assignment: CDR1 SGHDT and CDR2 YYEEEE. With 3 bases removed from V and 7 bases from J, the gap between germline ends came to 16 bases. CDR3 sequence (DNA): TGTGCCAGCAGCTCTCTATTTCCCTCAAGTGGCTACACCTTC. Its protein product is CASSSLFPSSGYTF.

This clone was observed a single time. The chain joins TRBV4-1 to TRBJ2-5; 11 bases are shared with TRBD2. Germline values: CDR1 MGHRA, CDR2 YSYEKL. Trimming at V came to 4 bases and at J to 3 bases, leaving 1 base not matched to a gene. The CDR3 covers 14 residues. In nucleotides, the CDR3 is TGCGCCAGCAGCCTGGGACTAGCGGAAGAGACCCAGTACTTC. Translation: CASSLGLAEETQYF.

CDR3: CASTRLQQTINNEQFF. The CDR3 DNA reads as TGTGCCAGCACCCGACTACAACAAACTATCAACAATGAGCAGTTCTTC. The chain has TRBV9 and TRBJ2-1; a possible D gene is TRBD2 (5 bases). Germline V gives CDR1 SGDLS, CDR2 YYNGEE. V was cut by 6 bases and J by 5 bases, with 21 bases left in between. This CDR3 contains 16 residues.

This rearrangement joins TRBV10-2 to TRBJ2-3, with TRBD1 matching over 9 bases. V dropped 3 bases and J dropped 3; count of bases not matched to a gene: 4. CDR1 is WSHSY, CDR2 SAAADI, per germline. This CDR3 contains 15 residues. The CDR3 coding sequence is TGCGCCAGCAGTGATTGGGGACAGGGTACAGATACGCAGTATTTT. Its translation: CASSDWGQGTDTQYF.

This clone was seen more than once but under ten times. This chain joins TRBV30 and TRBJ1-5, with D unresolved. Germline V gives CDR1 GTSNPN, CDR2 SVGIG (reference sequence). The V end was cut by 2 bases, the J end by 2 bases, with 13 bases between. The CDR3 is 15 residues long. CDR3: CAWSLGEKGNQPQHF. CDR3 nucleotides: TGTGCCTGGAGTCTTGGGGAGAAGGGCAATCAGCCCCAGCATTTT.

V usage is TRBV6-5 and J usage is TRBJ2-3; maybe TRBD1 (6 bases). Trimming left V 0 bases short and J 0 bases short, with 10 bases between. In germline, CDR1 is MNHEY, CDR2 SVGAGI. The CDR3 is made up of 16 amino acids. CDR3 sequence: CASSYSLQGSTDTQYF. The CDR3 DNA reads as TGTGCCAGCAGTTACTCCCTACAGGGAAGCACAGATACGCAGTATTTT.

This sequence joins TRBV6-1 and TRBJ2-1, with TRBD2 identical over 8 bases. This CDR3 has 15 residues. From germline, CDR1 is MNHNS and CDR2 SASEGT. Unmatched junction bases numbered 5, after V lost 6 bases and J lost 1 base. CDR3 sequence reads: CASSRSGISYNEQFF. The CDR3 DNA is TGTGCCAGCAGCCGTAGCGGGATTTCCTACAATGAGCAGTTCTTC.